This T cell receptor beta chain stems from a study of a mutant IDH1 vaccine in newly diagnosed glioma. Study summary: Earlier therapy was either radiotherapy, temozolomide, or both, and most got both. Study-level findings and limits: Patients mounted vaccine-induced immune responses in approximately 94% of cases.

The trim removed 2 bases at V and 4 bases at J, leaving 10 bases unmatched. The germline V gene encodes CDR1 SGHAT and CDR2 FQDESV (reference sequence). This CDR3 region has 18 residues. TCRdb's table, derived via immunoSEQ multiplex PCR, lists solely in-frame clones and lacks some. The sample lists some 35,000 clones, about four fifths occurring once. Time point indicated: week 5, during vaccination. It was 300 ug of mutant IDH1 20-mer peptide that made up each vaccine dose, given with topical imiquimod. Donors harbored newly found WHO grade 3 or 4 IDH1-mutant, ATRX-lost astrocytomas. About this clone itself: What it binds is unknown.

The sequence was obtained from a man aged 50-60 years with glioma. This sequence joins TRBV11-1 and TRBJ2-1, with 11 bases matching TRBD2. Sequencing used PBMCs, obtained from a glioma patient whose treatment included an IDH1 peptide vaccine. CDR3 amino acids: CASSLTASGGTSYNEQFF. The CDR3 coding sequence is TGTGCCAGCAGCTTAACGGCTAGCGGGGGGACCAGTTACAATGAGCAGTTCTTC.